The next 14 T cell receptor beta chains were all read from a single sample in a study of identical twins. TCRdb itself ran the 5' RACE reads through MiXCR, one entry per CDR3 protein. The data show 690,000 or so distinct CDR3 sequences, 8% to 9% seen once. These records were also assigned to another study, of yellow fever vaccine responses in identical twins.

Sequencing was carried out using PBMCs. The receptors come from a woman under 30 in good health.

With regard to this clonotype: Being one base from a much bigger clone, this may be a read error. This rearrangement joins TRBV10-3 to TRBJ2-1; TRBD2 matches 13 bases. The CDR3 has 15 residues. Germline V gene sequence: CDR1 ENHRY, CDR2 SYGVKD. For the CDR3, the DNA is TGTGCCATCTACCCTGGACTAGCGGGAGTTCGGGAAAAGTCCTTC. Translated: CAIYPGLAGVREKSF.

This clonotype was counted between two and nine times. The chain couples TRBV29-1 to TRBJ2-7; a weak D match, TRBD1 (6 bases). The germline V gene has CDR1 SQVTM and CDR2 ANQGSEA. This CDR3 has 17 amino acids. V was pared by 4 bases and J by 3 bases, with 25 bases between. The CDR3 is CSVATHHSDSTLYEQYF. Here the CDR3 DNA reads TGCAGCGTTGCCACACACCACTCGGACAGCACCCTCTACGAGCAGTACTTC.

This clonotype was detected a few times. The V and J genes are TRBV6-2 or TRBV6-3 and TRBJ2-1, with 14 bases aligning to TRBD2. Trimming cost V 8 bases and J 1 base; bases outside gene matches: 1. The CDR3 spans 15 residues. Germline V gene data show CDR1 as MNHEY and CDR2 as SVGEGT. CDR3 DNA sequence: TGTGCCAGCCGGACTAGCGGGAGGTCCTACAATGAGCAGTTCTTC. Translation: CASRTSGRSYNEQFF.

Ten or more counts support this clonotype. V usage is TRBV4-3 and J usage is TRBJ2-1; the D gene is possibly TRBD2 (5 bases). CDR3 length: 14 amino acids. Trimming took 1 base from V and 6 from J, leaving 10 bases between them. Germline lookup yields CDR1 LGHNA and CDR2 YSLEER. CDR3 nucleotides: TGCGCCAGCAGCCAAGGAGCGGCTCCCAATGAGCAGTTCTTC. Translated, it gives CASSQGAAPNEQFF.

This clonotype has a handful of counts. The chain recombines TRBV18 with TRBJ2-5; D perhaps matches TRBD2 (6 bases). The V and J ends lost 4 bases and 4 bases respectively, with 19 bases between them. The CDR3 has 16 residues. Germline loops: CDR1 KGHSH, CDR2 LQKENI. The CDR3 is CASSHYQTGSGETQYF. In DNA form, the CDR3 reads TGTGCCAGCTCACACTATCAGACCGGGAGTGGAGAGACCCAGTACTTC.

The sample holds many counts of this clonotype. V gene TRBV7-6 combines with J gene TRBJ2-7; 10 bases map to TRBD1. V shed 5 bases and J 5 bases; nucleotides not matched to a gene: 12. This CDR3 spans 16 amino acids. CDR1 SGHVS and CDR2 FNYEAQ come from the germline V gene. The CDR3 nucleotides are TGTGCCAGCAGCATAGGGACAGGGGATCAGAAAAACGAGCAGTACTTC. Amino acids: CASSIGTGDQKNEQYF.

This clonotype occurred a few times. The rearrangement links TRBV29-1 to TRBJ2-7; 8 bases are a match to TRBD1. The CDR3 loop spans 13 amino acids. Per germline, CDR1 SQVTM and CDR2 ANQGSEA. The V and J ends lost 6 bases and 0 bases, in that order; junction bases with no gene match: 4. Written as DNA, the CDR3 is TGCAGCGTCATAGACAGGGGCTCCTACGAGCAGTACTTC. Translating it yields CSVIDRGSYEQYF.

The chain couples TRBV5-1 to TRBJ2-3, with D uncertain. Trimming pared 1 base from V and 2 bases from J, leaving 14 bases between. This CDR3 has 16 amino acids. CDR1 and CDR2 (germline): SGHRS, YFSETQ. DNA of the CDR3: TGCGCCAGCAGCTTGAATTTCCCAGTCAACACAGATACGCAGTATTTT. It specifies CASSLNFPVNTDTQYF.

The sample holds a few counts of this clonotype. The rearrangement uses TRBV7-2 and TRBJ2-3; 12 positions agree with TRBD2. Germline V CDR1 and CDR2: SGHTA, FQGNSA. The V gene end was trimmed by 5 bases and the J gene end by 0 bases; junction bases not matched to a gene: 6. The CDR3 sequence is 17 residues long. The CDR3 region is CASSTWTSGMSTDTQYF. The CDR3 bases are TGTGCCAGCAGCACCTGGACTAGCGGGATGAGCACAGATACGCAGTATTTT.

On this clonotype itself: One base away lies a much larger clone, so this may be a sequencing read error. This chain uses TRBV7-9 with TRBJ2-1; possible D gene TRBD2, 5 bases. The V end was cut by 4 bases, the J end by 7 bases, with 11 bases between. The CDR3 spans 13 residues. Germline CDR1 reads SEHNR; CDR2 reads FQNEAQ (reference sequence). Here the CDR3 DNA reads TGTGCCAGCAGCTCAGAGGGTGGGAATGAGCAGTTCTTC. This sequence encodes CASSSEGGNEQFF.

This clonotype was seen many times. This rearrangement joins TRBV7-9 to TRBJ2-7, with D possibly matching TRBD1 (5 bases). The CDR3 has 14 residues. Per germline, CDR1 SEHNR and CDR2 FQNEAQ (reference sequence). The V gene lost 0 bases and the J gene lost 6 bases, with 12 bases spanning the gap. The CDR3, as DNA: TGTGCCAGCAGCTTAGCTTCGACAGTTGGCGAGCAGTACTTC. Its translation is CASSLASTVGEQYF. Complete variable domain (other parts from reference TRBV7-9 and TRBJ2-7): DTGVSQNPRHKITKRGQNVTFRCDPISEHNRLYWYRQTLGQGPEFLTYFQNEAQLEKSRLLSDRFSAERPKGSFSTLEIQRTEQGDSAMYLCASSLASTVGEQYFGPGTRLTVT.

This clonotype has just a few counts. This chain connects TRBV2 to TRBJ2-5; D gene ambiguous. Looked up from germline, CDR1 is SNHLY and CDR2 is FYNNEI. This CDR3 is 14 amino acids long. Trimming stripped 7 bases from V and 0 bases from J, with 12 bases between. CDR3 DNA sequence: TGTGCCAGCAAGGAGACTGCGTACCAAGAGACCCAGTACTTC. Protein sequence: CASKETAYQETQYF.

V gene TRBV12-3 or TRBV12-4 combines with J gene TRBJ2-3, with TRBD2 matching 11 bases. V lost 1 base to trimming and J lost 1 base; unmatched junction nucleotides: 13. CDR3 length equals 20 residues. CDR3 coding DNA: TGTGCCAGCAGTTTAGAGCTCCTAGCGGGAGGTGGTGCGGGCACAGATACGCAGTATTTT. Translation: CASSLELLAGGGAGTDTQYF.

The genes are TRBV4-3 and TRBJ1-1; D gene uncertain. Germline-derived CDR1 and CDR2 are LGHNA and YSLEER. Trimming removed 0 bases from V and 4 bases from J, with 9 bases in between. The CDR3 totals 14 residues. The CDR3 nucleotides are TGCGCCAGCAGCCAAGAACCAGGCCGCACTGAAGCTTTCTTT. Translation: CASSQEPGRTEAFF.